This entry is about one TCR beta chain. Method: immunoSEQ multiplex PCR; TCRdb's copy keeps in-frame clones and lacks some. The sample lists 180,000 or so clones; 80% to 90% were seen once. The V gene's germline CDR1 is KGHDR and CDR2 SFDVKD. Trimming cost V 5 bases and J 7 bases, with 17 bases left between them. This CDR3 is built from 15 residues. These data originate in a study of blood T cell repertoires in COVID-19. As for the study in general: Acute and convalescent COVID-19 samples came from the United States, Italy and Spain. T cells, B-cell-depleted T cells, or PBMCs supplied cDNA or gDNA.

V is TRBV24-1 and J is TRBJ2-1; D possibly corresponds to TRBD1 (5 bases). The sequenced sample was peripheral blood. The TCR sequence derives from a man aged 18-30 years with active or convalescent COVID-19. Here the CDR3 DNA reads TGTGCCACCAGTGGATCTTGGGGCGCGTGGAATGAGCAGTTCTTC. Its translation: CATSGSWGAWNEQFF.